These 19 T cell receptor beta chains originate from one sample sequenced in a study of control samples from healthy donors and cancer patients. Clones were read by immunoSEQ multiplex PCR, and TCRdb kept only the in-frame ones, dropping some. The sample carries more than 95,000 clones, about 89% recorded once. Sequenced material: PBMCs. The receptors originated from a man in his 60s with lung cancer.

Turning to this clone: The junction shows a germline mismatch at one end, possibly a read error. The rearrangement uses TRBV7-2 and TRBJ2-5; TRBD2 matches at 8 bases. Germline V CDR1 and CDR2: SGHTA, FQGNSA. CDR3 size: 15 residues. The CDR3 region is CASSLATGTSQTQYF. CDR3 DNA sequence: TGTGCCAGCAGCCTAGCCACCGGGACTAGTCAGACCCAGTACTTC.

This CDR3 is CASSLGPAREQYF. CDR3 DNA: TGTGCCAGCAGCTTGGGGCCAGCACGGGAGCAGTACTTC. The genes are TRBV11-3 and TRBJ2-7, with a weak D call TRBD1 (5 bases). This CDR3 has 13 amino acids. Germline lookup yields CDR1 SGHNT and CDR2 YENEEA. The V end was cut by 3 bases, the J end by 7 bases, with 13 bases between.

The chain joins TRBV5-1 to TRBJ2-2; D not resolved. Trimming removed 0 bases from V and 3 bases from J, with 6 bases in between. The CDR3 contains 14 residues. Germline V CDR1 and CDR2: SGHRS, YFSETQ. The CDR3: CASSLGGDTGELFF. The CDR3 nucleotides are TGCGCCAGCAGCTTGGGAGGAGACACCGGGGAGCTGTTTTTT.

The J gene is TRBJ1-6, the V gene TRBV18, with D perhaps matching TRBD1 (5 bases). The CDR3 has 16 residues. Per germline, CDR1 KGHSH and CDR2 LQKENI. The V end was cut by 1 base, the J end by 6 bases, with 13 bases between. The chain's CDR3 is CASSPQPQVLNSPLHF. DNA of the CDR3: TGTGCCAGCTCACCACAGCCACAGGTTCTTAATTCACCCCTCCACTTT.

The chain uses TRBV27 and TRBJ2-1; the D gene could be TRBD1 or TRBD2 (5 bases each). CDR1 MNHEY and CDR2 SMNVEV come from the germline V gene (reference sequence). The CDR3 has 17 amino acids. Trimming stripped 6 bases from V and 6 bases from J, with 24 bases between. CDR3 loop: CASSLNMRGVIGNEQFF. CDR3 coding DNA: TGTGCCAGCAGCTTAAATATGAGGGGTGTAATTGGCAATGAGCAGTTCTTC.

The chain carries TRBV24-1 and TRBJ1-1, with unresolved D. From germline, CDR1 is KGHDR and CDR2 SFDVKD. The V end lost 4 bases, the J end lost 3 bases, and 8 bases lay between the germline ends. The CDR3 spans 13 residues. The chain's CDR3 is CATSDYRYTEAFF. Written as DNA, the CDR3 is TGTGCCACCAGTGACTACAGATACACTGAAGCTTTCTTT.

This chain connects TRBV27 to TRBJ1-2; D may be TRBD1 (5 bases). The CDR3 is 13 amino acids. V was trimmed by 2 bases and J by 8 bases, leaving 12 bases between them. From germline, CDR1 is MNHEY and CDR2 SMNVEV (reference sequence). CDR3 nucleotide sequence: TGTGCCAGCAGTTTAAGGGGCGGTCGAGGCTACACCTTC. Translation: CASSLRGGRGYTF.

The chain combines TRBV5-6 with TRBJ2-7; TRBD1 agrees at 7 bases. Unmatched junction bases numbered 7, after V lost 4 bases and J lost 0 bases. The CDR3 contains 15 residues. From germline, CDR1 is SGHDT and CDR2 YYEEEE. CDR3 loop: CASSRRGYSSYEQYF. CDR3 in DNA: TGTGCCAGCAGCCGCAGGGGGTATTCCTCCTACGAGCAGTACTTC.

The rearrangement uses TRBV5-1 and TRBJ2-3, with D possibly TRBD1 on 6 matching bases. V was shortened by 0 bases and J by 3 bases, with 14 bases between the two germline ends. There are 16 residues in the CDR3. Germline V CDR1 and CDR2: SGHRS, YFSETQ. The CDR3 here is CASSLGEYRATDTQYF. The CDR3 nucleotides are TGCGCCAGCAGCTTGGGGGAATACAGGGCGACAGATACGCAGTATTTT.

The V gene is TRBV2, the J gene TRBJ2-6; D is possibly TRBD2 (7 bases). Germline CDR1 SNHLY, CDR2 FYNNEI. The V and J ends lost 6 bases and 0 bases respectively, with 15 bases between them. The CDR3 covers 17 residues. CDR3 sequence reads: CASRRGGQLSGANVLTF. CDR3 coding DNA: TGTGCCAGCAGGAGGGGGGGCCAGCTCTCTGGGGCCAACGTCCTGACTTTC.

The chain has TRBV3-1 (or the pseudogene TRBV3-2) and TRBJ1-3; 7 positions match TRBD1. Germline V lookup: CDR1 LGHDT, CDR2 YNNKEL (reference sequence). The CDR3 loop spans 17 amino acids. With V trimmed by 4 bases and J by 4 bases, 13 bases remained unmatched. CDR3: CASSLRQGGISGNTIYF. The CDR3 bases are TGTGCCAGCAGCCTTAGACAGGGAGGTATATCCGGAAACACCATATATTTT.

On this clone: Additional DNA sequences in this sample encode the identical CDR3. This rearrangement joins TRBV4-2 to TRBJ1-1, with 7 nucleotides matching TRBD1. This CDR3 is built from 12 residues. V lost 2 bases, J lost 11 bases, and 5 bases stayed unmatched. CDR1 is LGHNA, CDR2 YNFKEQ, per germline. The CDR3 nucleotides read TGTGCCAGCAGCCAACAGACAGGGAGGGCTTTCTTT. Translated: CASSQQTGRAFF.

V and J are TRBV5-1 and TRBJ2-7, with D uncertain. CDR1 and CDR2 from the germline V gene are SGHRS and YFSETQ. The CDR3 has 14 residues. V lost 2 bases, J lost 2 bases, and 11 bases lay in between. CDR3 nucleotide sequence: TGCGCCAGCAGCTTATGGACCGAAGCCTACGAGCAGTACTTC. This codes for CASSLWTEAYEQYF.

The rearrangement links TRBV27 to TRBJ2-5; D perhaps matches TRBD2 (7 bases). This CDR3 has 15 residues. V was pared by 2 bases and J by 5 bases, with 15 bases between. The germline V gene has CDR1 MNHEY and CDR2 SMNVEV (reference sequence). CDR3 amino acids: CASSLRRGPRETQYF. In DNA form, the CDR3 reads TGTGCCAGCAGTTTACGGCGGGGGCCCCGCGAGACCCAGTACTTC.

Here the CDR3 DNA reads TGTGCCAGCAGCCTGGGACTAGCGGGGGATCCCGAGCAGTACTTC. Protein product: CASSLGLAGDPEQYF. J is TRBJ2-7 and V is TRBV3-1 (or the pseudogene TRBV3-2); 14 bases line up with TRBD2. The junction had 5 bases not matched to a gene; V was cut back by 4 bases and J by 6 bases. The germline CDR1 and CDR2 sequences are LGHDT and YNNKEL (reference sequence). There are 15 residues in the CDR3.

The gene calls are TRBV24-1 and TRBJ2-1; 10 positions agree with TRBD2. Trimming removed 3 bases from V and 10 bases from J; junction bases left unmatched: 5. Germline V gives CDR1 KGHDR, CDR2 SFDVKD. This CDR3 is 14 amino acids long. The CDR3 region has the DNA TGTGCCACCAGTGATCGAGCGGGGGGGCGAGAGCAGTTCTTC. Its translation: CATSDRAGGREQFF.

The chain employs TRBV4-2 and TRBJ1-1, with D perhaps matching TRBD1 (6 bases). The V end was cut by 0 bases, the J end by 0 bases, with 11 bases between. The CDR3 has 16 amino acids. Germline CDR1 is LGHNA and CDR2 is YNFKEQ. Here the CDR3 reads CASSQDQGRMNTEAFF. The CDR3, as DNA: TGTGCCAGCAGCCAAGACCAGGGGCGGATGAACACTGAAGCTTTCTTT.

The chain links TRBV6-1 to TRBJ2-3, with 11 bases aligning to TRBD2. The CDR3 spans 16 residues. V trimming: 3 bases; J trimming: 4 bases; junction bases outside the gene matches: 6. The V gene's germline CDR1 is MNHNS and CDR2 SASEGT. The CDR3 is CASSDRLAGGPDTQYF. In DNA form, the CDR3 reads TGTGCCAGCAGTGATAGGCTAGCGGGGGGCCCAGATACGCAGTATTTT.

The genes are TRBV7-9 and TRBJ2-3, with unresolved D. The CDR3 sequence is 12 residues long. Germline-derived CDR1 and CDR2 are SEHNR and FQNEAQ (reference sequence). V gave up 5 bases and J gave up 4 bases, with 7 bases separating them. CDR3 DNA sequence: TGTGCCAGCAGCCCTGTCGCAGATACGCAGTATTTT. It translates to CASSPVADTQYF.